This T cell receptor beta chain originates from a study of CD8+CD57+ T cells in acquired aplastic anemia. For the study at large: An average of 3.2 ug of DNA was obtained from sorted CD4+ and CD8+ cells.

The patients chosen for sequencing had shown expansion of CD8+CD57+ cells (detected by flow cytometry). A severe acquired aplastic anemia diagnosis applied to all patients. The CDR3 sequence is 15 residues long. With V trimmed by 0 bases and J by 9 bases, 5 bases remained unmatched. Researchers used genomic DNA as the template to profile TCR beta VDJ and CDR3. Each CDR3 protein gets one entry after TCRdb re-called the reads with MiXCR. The table includes about 98,000 distinct CDR3 sequences, 55% to 70% detected once. The TCR was taken from a human donor with aplastic anemia. This chain links TRBV12-3 or TRBV12-4 with TRBJ1-6; 7 nucleotides agree with TRBD1. The sample taken for sequencing was sorted CD4+, CD8+, or CD8+CD57+ T cells (not recorded which) from PBMCs. The CDR3 protein is CASSLAEGALSPLHF. The CDR3 DNA follows: TGTGCCAGCAGTTTAGCTGAGGGGGCGCTTTCACCCCTCCACTTT.